Below are 11 T cell receptor beta chains sequenced from a single sample in a study of Ad26.COV2.S vaccination and SARS-CoV-2 variants. Measured with immunoSEQ multiplex PCR; TCRdb has only the in-frame clones, and not every one. This repertoire shows about 480,000 clones, roughly 87% found once; its top ten account for about 13%. The treatment: 15 to 20 received Ad26.COV2.S at low or high dose, single or two shots; a few received placebo; per-sample allocation not given. Sampling was performed 63 days after the first vaccine or placebo injection. The sequenced sample was peripheral blood, obtained in a trial of Ad26.COV2.S vaccine versus placebo. Receptors were obtained from a person between 18 and 59 years old who received the Ad26.COV2.S COVID-19 vaccine or a placebo.

The J gene is TRBJ2-3, the V gene TRBV27, with D unclear. Trimming shortened V by 7 bases and J by 0 bases, and 11 bases separated the two germline ends. Germline CDR1 MNHEY, CDR2 SMNVEV (reference sequence). The CDR3 covers 14 residues. This CDR3 reads CASTQGISTDTQYF. As DNA, the CDR3 is TGTGCCAGCACCCAAGGGATTAGCACAGATACGCAGTATTTT.

V usage is TRBV5-1 and J usage is TRBJ1-1; D unresolved. CDR3 length: 15 residues. Trimming stripped 0 bases from V and 4 bases from J, with 13 bases between. The germline V gene encodes CDR1 SGHRS and CDR2 YFSETQ. The chain's CDR3 is CASSLGFEGGTEAFF. The CDR3 DNA reads TGCGCCAGCAGCTTGGGTTTTGAGGGAGGCACTGAAGCTTTCTTT.

The V and J genes are TRBV27 and TRBJ1-5, with 8 bases fitting TRBD1. Germline V gene data show CDR1 as MNHEY and CDR2 as SMNVEV (reference sequence). This CDR3 region has 14 residues. V dropped 3 bases and J dropped 7; count of bases not matched to a gene: 5. CDR3 sequence: CASSFTGGGQPQHF. CDR3 nucleotides: TGTGCCAGCAGTTTCACAGGGGGGGGGCAGCCCCAGCATTTT.

As regards this clone: Other DNA sequences of this sample code for an identical CDR3. The chain uses TRBV19 and TRBJ2-1; TRBD2 matches at 9 bases. CDR1 LNHDA and CDR2 SQIVND come from the germline V gene (reference sequence). J was trimmed by 6 bases and V by 3 bases; bases with no gene match: 3. The CDR3 is made up of 14 amino acids. Written as DNA, the CDR3 is TGTGCCAGTAGTATCCTAGCGGGGCTCAATGAGCAGTTCTTC. This sequence encodes CASSILAGLNEQFF.

The rearrangement joins TRBV5-8 to TRBJ1-2; D is perhaps TRBD1 (6 bases). Trimming took off 5 bases at V and 10 bases at J, with 15 bases between the two ends. Germline lookup yields CDR1 SGHTS and CDR2 YDEGEE. This CDR3 has 12 residues. The CDR3: CASSHRTDFYTF. CDR3 sequence (DNA): TGTGCCAGCAGTCATAGGACAGACTTCTACACCTTC. Combining the CDR3 with reference TRBV5-8 and TRBJ1-2 gives the whole variable domain EAGVTQSPTHLIKTRGQQATLRCSPISGHTSVYWYQQALGLGLQFLLWYDEGEERNRGNFPPRFSGRQFPNYSSELNVNALELEDSALYLCASSHRTDFYTFGSGTRLTVV.

Turning to this clone: Compared with germline, one end of the junction differs, possibly owing to a read error. The V gene is TRBV12-3 or TRBV12-4, the J gene TRBJ1-6, with D uncertain. This CDR3 has 13 amino acids. CDR3: CASSLVGSPVRYF. CDR3 bases: TGTGCCAGCAGTTTAGTTGGCAGCCCAGTCAGGTACTTT.

This clone appeared a single time. V is TRBV7-9 and J is TRBJ2-1; unclear D gene. This CDR3 region has 15 residues. Trimming took 5 bases from V and 2 from J, leaving 13 bases between them. Germline V gives CDR1 SEHNR, CDR2 FQNEAQ (reference sequence). CDR3 in DNA: TGTGCCAGCAGCCACCCCGGGCCCACCTACAATGAGCAGTTCTTC. It codes for CASSHPGPTYNEQFF.

The chain employs TRBV5-1 and TRBJ2-7; 8 bases are shared with TRBD1. The CDR3 runs to 16 residues. V dropped 0 bases and J dropped 2; count of bases not matched to a gene: 7. Germline assignment: CDR1 SGHRS and CDR2 YFSETQ. CDR3: CASSLGPQGAAYEQYF. The CDR3 DNA is TGCGCCAGCAGCTTGGGTCCGCAGGGGGCTGCCTACGAGCAGTACTTC.

The chain carries TRBV6-5 and TRBJ1-4; D perhaps matches TRBD1 (6 bases). This CDR3 comprises 14 residues. V was clipped by 6 bases and J by 5 bases, with 13 bases between them. Looked up from germline, CDR1 is MNHEY and CDR2 is SVGAGI. CDR3 bases: TGTGCCAGCAGAGAGATAGACAGGAATGAAAAACTGTTTTTT. Amino acids: CASREIDRNEKLFF.

This clone was counted between two and nine times. One end of the junction is discordant with germline, which a read error may explain. V gene TRBV7-7 combines with J gene TRBJ2-3, with 7 bases aligning to TRBD2. Germline CDR1 and CDR2: SSHAT and FNYEAQ (reference sequence). The CDR3 is 15 residues long. In DNA form, the CDR3 reads TGTGCTAGCAGCTTAGGGGCGGGAGCCGGAGATACGCAGTATTTT. Its protein is CASSLGAGAGDTQYF.

In this sample, this clone turned up a few times. The V gene is TRBV4-2, the J gene TRBJ1-2, with TRBD1 matching over 7 bases. V dropped 0 bases and J dropped 6; count of bases not matched to a gene: 1. This CDR3 contains 13 residues. Germline V gene sequence: CDR1 LGHNA, CDR2 YNFKEQ. CDR3 amino acids: CASSQDRGDGYTF. CDR3 bases: TGTGCCAGCAGCCAAGACAGGGGGGATGGCTACACCTTC.